This TCR beta chain was obtained from a study of blood T cell repertoires in COVID-19. Overall study: The United States, Italy and Spain provided the acute and convalescent COVID-19 samples. T cells, B-cell-depleted T cells, or PBMCs supplied cDNA or gDNA.

Per the original data handling: Reference gene primer amplification gave estimated nucleated cell counts. Measured with immunoSEQ multiplex PCR; TCRdb has only the in-frame clones, and not every one. V, J and clone size derive from that table, while D and trimming were established from the DNA sequence. Of about 270,000 clones detected, approximately 89% appear once; the ten largest clones hold roughly 8.5%. V was cut by 0 bases and J by 2 bases, with 8 bases left in between. The CDR3 has 15 amino acids. Germline-derived CDR1 and CDR2 are MGHRA and YSYEKL. The chain uses TRBV4-1 and TRBJ1-5, with D unresolved. This receptor was taken from a man aged 35 to 55 with active or convalescent COVID-19. Sequenced material: peripheral blood. The CDR3 region is CASSQESGGNQPQHF. The CDR3 bases are TGCGCCAGCAGCCAAGAAAGCGGGGGCAATCAGCCCCAGCATTTT.